This entry lists 8 T cell receptor beta chains sequenced from one sample in a study of a mutant IDH1 vaccine in newly diagnosed glioma. Method: immunoSEQ multiplex PCR; TCRdb's copy keeps in-frame clones and lacks some. The repertoire holds tens of thousands of clones, about four fifths seen once, with about 3.2% in the top ten. The antigens for these receptors are not known. The time point: week 47, end of study. A single vaccine dose contained 300 ug of mutant IDH1 20-mer peptide, and topical imiquimod was used with it. Sequences were derived from PBMCs, sampled from a glioma patient whose treatment included an IDH1 peptide vaccine. These TCRs come from a woman between 50 and 59 years old with glioma.

The V gene is TRBV9, the J gene TRBJ2-7; 9 nucleotides match TRBD2. Germline lookup yields CDR1 SGDLS and CDR2 YYNGEE. V lost 0 bases to trimming and J lost 5 bases; unmatched junction nucleotides: 12. The CDR3 spans 17 residues. Written as DNA, the CDR3 is TGTGCCAGCAGCGTAGGTGTCGGCGGGGGGGCTCTTAACGAGCAGTACTTC. As protein: CASSVGVGGGALNEQYF.

This clone occurred once. The CDR3 here is CASSYSGQGNTEAFF. Here the CDR3 DNA reads TGTGCCAGCAGTTACTCGGGACAGGGGAACACTGAAGCTTTCTTT. The chain recombines TRBV6-6 with TRBJ1-1, with TRBD1 matching over 9 bases. V lost 0 bases and J lost 1; bases outside the gene matches: 0. This CDR3 contains 15 residues. The V gene's germline CDR1 is MNHNY and CDR2 SVGAGI (reference sequence).

The chain employs TRBV9 and TRBJ2-3; 8 bases align to TRBD1. V shed 3 bases, J shed 0 bases, and the junction held 0 bases outside the gene matches. The CDR3 is made up of 14 amino acids. CDR1 and CDR2 from the germline V gene are SGDLS and YYNGEE. The CDR3 region has the DNA TGTGCCAGCAGCGGGGACAGGAGCACAGATACGCAGTATTTT. Protein: CASSGDRSTDTQYF.

The chain has TRBV5-6 and TRBJ2-1, with D tentatively TRBD1 or TRBD2 (6 bases each). The CDR3 totals 15 residues. V lost 0 bases and J lost 5, with 12 bases in between. Germline V CDR1 and CDR2: SGHDT, YYEEEE. The CDR3 spells CASSLDREENNEQFF. CDR3 DNA sequence: TGTGCCAGCAGCTTGGACAGGGAGGAAAACAATGAGCAGTTCTTC.

The J gene is TRBJ1-2, the V gene TRBV15; TRBD1 agrees at 7 bases. With 2 bases clipped from V and 5 bases from J, the junction kept 5 bases outside the gene matches. There are 14 residues in the CDR3. Germline CDR1 and CDR2: LNHNV and YYDKDF (reference sequence). The CDR3 spells CATSRRQGPYGYTF. Here the CDR3 DNA reads TGTGCCACCAGCAGAAGACAGGGACCTTATGGCTACACCTTC. Full variable domain (remainder filled in from reference TRBV15 and TRBJ1-2): DAMVIQNPRYQVTQFGKPVTLSCSQTLNHNVMYWYQQKSSQAPKLLFHYYDKDFNNEADTPDNFQSRRPNTSFCFLDIRSPGLGDTAMYLCATSRRQGPYGYTFGSGTRLTVV.

This chain uses TRBV27 with TRBJ1-1; 7 bases match TRBD1. The ends lost 5 bases at V and 6 bases at J; junction bases unmatched: 3. Looked up from germline, CDR1 is MNHEY and CDR2 is SMNVEV (reference sequence). CDR3 length: 12 residues. CDR3 sequence: CASSGRGPEAFF. CDR3 in DNA: TGTGCCAGCAGTGGGAGGGGGCCTGAAGCTTTCTTT.

This clone came up a few times. V and J are TRBV21-1 and TRBJ1-1. TRBV21-1 is a pseudogene. The CDR3 extends over 14 amino acids. The CDR3 region has the DNA TGTGCCAGCAGCAAAGGGGAGATGAACACTGAAGCTTTCTTT. Its protein is CASSKGEMNTEAFF.

The rearrangement uses TRBV27 and TRBJ2-1, with D maybe TRBD2 (6 bases). In germline, CDR1 is MNHEY, CDR2 SMNVEV (reference sequence). The CDR3 extends over 15 amino acids. Trimming pared 3 bases from V and 0 bases from J, leaving 9 bases between. The CDR3 DNA reads TGTGCCAGCAGTTTGGCGGGAAGCTCCTACAATGAGCAGTTCTTC. Translation: CASSLAGSSYNEQFF.